Listed below are T cell receptor beta chains from one sample, sequenced in a study of blood T cell repertoires in COVID-19. Here immunoSEQ multiplex PCR was the method, and the copy in TCRdb shows in-frame clones only, minus some. This sample has 75,000 to 95,000 clones, with approximately 88% found just once. The sequenced sample consisted of peripheral blood. All receptors come from a man between 50 and 59 years old with active COVID-19. The CDR3 runs from the conserved cysteine through the conserved F or W. The D gene is left open where the match is weak. Size is omitted from some rows. Given values are once, few, many or a class for expanded clones.

abundance	v_gene	d_gene	j_gene	CDR3nt	CDR3aa
once	TRBV6-5	-	TRBJ2-5	TGTGCCAGCAGTTACTCACAGGCGACCCAAGAGACCCAGTACTTC	CASSYSQATQETQYF
-	TRBV6-2/TRBV6-3	TRBD2	TRBJ2-5	TGTGCCAGCAGTTCCGCCATCAGCGGGAAAGCGAAATGGAACTTC	CASSSAISGKAKWNF
-	TRBV11-2	TRBD2	TRBJ2-7	TGTGCCAGCAGCTCCGGACTAGCGGGAGGGTCGGCGGGCGAGCAGTACTTC	CASSSGLAGGSAGEQYF
-	TRBV7-2	TRBD1	TRBJ2-1	TGTGCCAGCAGCTTCCCGCGACAGGGCCCTAATGAGCAGTTCTTC	CASSFPRQGPNEQFF
-	TRBV27	TRBD2	TRBJ2-1	TGTGCCAGCAGTTTATCGGTCGCTAGCGGGGCGGGTGAGCAGTTCTTC	CASSLSVASGAGEQFF
-	TRBV6-4	TRBD2	TRBJ2-1	TGTGCCAGCAGTTCCCTAGCGGGGGGGCCTGAAAATGAGCAGTTCTTC	CASSSLAGGPENEQFF
-	TRBV7-3	-	TRBJ2-7	TGTGCCAGCAGCACAATGGTGGAGGGCTACGAGCAGTACTTC	CASSTMVEGYEQYF
-	TRBV4-2	TRBD1	TRBJ1-6	TGTGCCAGCAGCCAGGGGACAGTTAATAATTCACCCCTCCACTTT	CASSQGTVNNSPLHF
once	TRBV2	TRBD1	TRBJ1-4	TGTGCCAGCAGAAGTTCAGGGGGCGGGGAAAAACTGTTTTTT	CASRSSGGGEKLFF
-	TRBV7-2	TRBD2	TRBJ2-2	TGTGCCAGCAGCGGTCGAGCGGGATCCACCGGGGAGCTGTTTTTT	CASSGRAGSTGELFF
-	TRBV9	TRBD1	TRBJ2-2	TGTGCCAGCAGCCCCCAGGGGGCAGGGGGCACCGGGGAGCTGTTTTTT	CASSPQGAGGTGELFF
few	TRBV28	TRBD2	TRBJ2-7	TGTGCCACCGAATTGACTAGCTTTTCCTACGAGCAGTACTTC	CATELTSFSYEQYF
-	TRBV12-3/TRBV12-4	-	TRBJ1-3	TGTGCCAGCACCCCCGGGGGAAACACCATATATTTT	CASTPGGNTIYF
-	TRBV28	-	TRBJ1-5	TGTGCCAGCAATCCGTCCCCCGCAGCGGGGGAAGGACCCAATCAGCCCCAGCATTTT	CASNPSPAAGEGPNQPQHF
-	TRBV4-3	TRBD2	TRBJ2-3	TGCGCCAGCAGCACATTAGCGGGGGGTAATGAGGATACGCAGTATTTT	CASSTLAGGNEDTQYF
few	TRBV5-4	TRBD1	TRBJ1-2	TGTGCCAGCTCTGCATACAGGGGGCAATTCACTAACTATGGCTACACCTTC	CASSAYRGQFTNYGYTF
-	TRBV5-1	-	TRBJ1-4	TGCGCCAGCAGCCGAGGTGGGGAGGGGGTCGGTGAAAAACTGTTTTTT	CASSRGGEGVGEKLFF
-	TRBV21-1	-	TRBJ2-7	TGTGCCAGCAACCGGGGACTAGCGGGTCGCTCCTACGAGCAGTACTTC	CASNRGLAGRSYEQYF
-	TRBV27	-	TRBJ2-7	TGTGCCACCCGGACAGACCTTGATCGCGAGCAGTACTTC	CATRTDLDREQYF
-	TRBV7-6	TRBD2	TRBJ2-7	TGTGCCAGCAGCTTATCATCGGGGATAGCGGGGGACTGGCAGTACTTC	CASSLSSGIAGDWQYF
once	TRBV5-8	TRBD2	TRBJ2-3	TGTGCCAGTAACCCGGGGGGATCGTCAGATACGCAGTATTTT	CASNPGGSSDTQYF
-	TRBV7-2	-	TRBJ2-3	TGTGCCAGCAGCCGCGAAGGGGTGGGCACAGATACGCAGTATTTT	CASSREGVGTDTQYF
-	TRBV20-1	TRBD1	TRBJ1-1	TGCAGTGCTAGTCAGTGGACAGGGGGAAACACTGAAGCTTTCTTT	CSASQWTGGNTEAFF
-	TRBV4-3	TRBD1	TRBJ1-1	TGCGCCAGCAGCCGATGGGACAGTAACACTGAAGCTTTCTTT	CASSRWDSNTEAFF
-	TRBV27	TRBD1	TRBJ1-1	TGTGCCAGCAAAATGACAGGGGGCTTTGAAGCTTTCTTT	CASKMTGGFEAFF
-	TRBV6-2/TRBV6-3	-	TRBJ2-5	TGTGCCAGCAGTTACGGGCTTGTAGAGACCCAGTACTTC	CASSYGLVETQYF
-	TRBV18	-	TRBJ2-5	TGTGCCAGCTCACCATTGCCCGGAGAGACCCAGTACTTC	CASSPLPGETQYF
-	TRBV2	TRBD1	TRBJ2-2	TGTGCCAGCGGTCGGACAGGGGCCGGGGAGCTGTTTTTT	CASGRTGAGELFF
-	TRBV7-9	-	TRBJ1-1	TGTGCCAGCAGCTCACCCCCGGGAGCTTTCTTT	CASSSPPGAFF
few	TRBV28	TRBD1	TRBJ2-7	TGTGCCAGCAGTTTAGCCACAGGGGCCAGCTCCTACGAGCAGTACTTC	CASSLATGASSYEQYF
-	TRBV6-4	-	TRBJ2-3	TGTGCCAGCAGTAGCGGGAGCACAGATACGCAGTATTTT	CASSSGSTDTQYF
few	TRBV7-2	-	TRBJ1-5	TGTGCCAGCAGCCCCGGACAGTTCAATCAGCCCCAGCATTTT	CASSPGQFNQPQHF
-	TRBV2	TRBD1	TRBJ2-7	TGTGCCAGCAGTGTAGGTGAGGACAGGCCCGACTCCTACGAGCAGTACTTC	CASSVGEDRPDSYEQYF
-	TRBV5-1	TRBD1	TRBJ2-1	TGCGCCAGCAGCTTACAGGGGGAAGACAATGAGCAGTTCTTC	CASSLQGEDNEQFF
-	TRBV18	-	TRBJ2-6	TGTGCCAGCTCACCGGACTCCTTTTCGGGGGCCAACGTCCTGACTTTC	CASSPDSFSGANVLTF
-	TRBV18	TRBD1	TRBJ2-7	TGTGCCAGCTCACCAATCGACAGGGGCGAGCAGTACTTC	CASSPIDRGEQYF
-	TRBV7-9	-	TRBJ2-3	TGTGCCAGCAGCTGGGCCTCCGATACGCAGTATTTT	CASSWASDTQYF
-	TRBV24-1	-	TRBJ2-7	TGTGCCACCAGTGATTATCGAACAGGGTCAACCTACGAGCAGTACTTC	CATSDYRTGSTYEQYF
-	TRBV29-1	TRBD1	TRBJ1-1	TGCAGCGCCCTAGAGGACAGGACGAACACTGAAGCTTTCTTT	CSALEDRTNTEAFF
-	TRBV28	TRBD1	TRBJ2-7	TGTGCCAGCAGTTTATTTCGCATTGGGACGAACAGGGGGTCCTACGAGCAGTACTTC	CASSLFRIGTNRGSYEQYF